The 28 T cell receptor beta chains listed next were all sequenced from one sample in a study of vaccination and CD4 T cells after COVID-19. Once obtained from cultured CD4+ T cells, the DNA was sequenced using the Oncomine TCR Beta short-read assay. In TCRdb, the PCR reads were re-called with MiXCR into one record per CDR3 protein. Among about 16,000 distinct CDR3 sequences listed, roughly 50% were seen once. These receptors' antigens are unknown. Indicated treatment: approximately nine-day PBMC culture with coronavirus spike peptide pools or control peptides (ViraFEST assay). The specimen sequenced was CD4+ T cells from blood, cultured in vitro. All receptors come from a human donor who had recovered from COVID-19.

This clonotype is large (0.1 to 1%). This rearrangement joins TRBV27 to TRBJ2-2; D remains ambiguous. The CDR3 length is 13 residues. Germline loops: CDR1 MNHEY, CDR2 SMNVEV (reference sequence). Between the trimmed V and J ends, which lost 2 bases and 2 bases, there was a span of 3 bases. CDR3 DNA: TGTGCCAGCAGTTTACGCAACACCGGGGAGCTGTTTTTT. Encoded protein: CASSLRNTGELFF.

This chain joins TRBV20-1 and TRBJ1-5; 7 nucleotides align to TRBD1. In germline, CDR1 is DFQATT, CDR2 SNEGSKA (reference sequence). The V and J ends lost 1 base and 5 bases, in that order; junction bases with no gene match: 11. The CDR3 loop spans 16 amino acids. The CDR3 DNA sequence: TGCAGTGCTAGAGGTGTCCAGGGGGATACTTATCAGCCCCAGCATTTT. As protein: CSARGVQGDTYQPQHF.

V gene TRBV5-1 combines with J gene TRBJ1-1; TRBD1 aligns across 7 bases. The CDR3 totals 14 residues. Germline-derived CDR1 and CDR2 are SGHRS and YFSETQ. V dropped 0 bases and J dropped 5; count of bases not matched to a gene: 4. CDR3: CASSLGQGRTEAFF. In DNA, the CDR3 is TGCGCCAGCAGCTTGGGACAGGGAAGGACTGAAGCTTTCTTT.

With regard to this clonotype: This CDR3 is missing its conserved last phenylalanine or tryptophan, likely due to a read error. The chain carries TRBV20-1 and TRBJ1-2, with D perhaps matching TRBD1 (5 bases). Germline V gives CDR1 DFQATT, CDR2 SNEGSKA (reference sequence). V was clipped by 5 bases and J by 7 bases, with 14 bases between them. The CDR3 contains 12 residues. As DNA, the CDR3 is TGCAGTGCTTGGGGGGGGACCCGTGGCTACACCTAC. It yields the protein CSAWGGTRGYTY.

The chain combines TRBV19 with TRBJ2-7; D remains unclear. CDR1 is LNHDA and CDR2 is SQIVND in the germline V gene (reference sequence). With 1 base removed from V and 3 bases from J, the gap between germline ends came to 19 bases. The length of the CDR3 is 17 residues. The CDR3, as DNA: TGTGCCAGTAGTATAGGACATGCCGGATTTGTGAGCTACGAGCAGTACTTC. Amino acids: CASSIGHAGFVSYEQYF.

This clonotype was seen a few times. The gene calls are TRBV5-8 and TRBJ1-5; D is ambiguous. The germline V gene has CDR1 SGHTS and CDR2 YDEGEE. Between the trimmed V and J ends, which lost 1 base and 9 bases, there was a span of 11 bases. The CDR3 has 13 amino acids. The CDR3 DNA sequence: TGTGCCAGCAGCTTGATCTCTGTACCGCCCCAGCATTTT. It yields the protein CASSLISVPPQHF.

By proportion, this clonotype is large. The V and J genes are TRBV20-1 and TRBJ2-7; D ambiguous. This CDR3 is built from 12 residues. V lost 0 bases to trimming and J lost 6 bases, with 9 bases between them. Germline V CDR1 and CDR2: DFQATT, SNEGSKA (reference sequence). The DNA of the CDR3 is TGCAGTGCTAGAGATCTGACCCCCGAGCAGTACTTC. Translation gives CSARDLTPEQYF.

This clonotype is labeled as medium-sized. V and J are TRBV19 and TRBJ1-1; 11 bases map to TRBD1. Trimming removed 5 bases from V and 6 bases from J; junction bases left unmatched: 14. This CDR3 has 17 amino acids. Germline values: CDR1 LNHDA, CDR2 SQIVND (reference sequence). This CDR3 is CASSAHGQGAFLAEAFF. The CDR3 DNA is TGTGCCAGTAGTGCACACGGACAGGGGGCGTTCCTCGCTGAAGCTTTCTTT.

This clonotype was recorded a few times. This chain uses TRBV6-2 or TRBV6-3 with TRBJ1-6, with D unresolved. This CDR3 has 13 residues. Germline loops: CDR1 MNHEY, CDR2 SVGEGT. The V end was cut by 9 bases, the J end by 7 bases, with 13 bases between. The CDR3 region has the DNA TGTGCCAGTAAAGGTCGGATAAATTCACCCCTCCACTTT. Translated: CASKGRINSPLHF.

Judged by abundance, this clonotype is medium-sized. The CDR3 here is CSARAPGFDEQYF. The CDR3 DNA reads TGCAGTGCTAGGGCACCGGGGTTCGACGAGCAGTACTTC. The rearrangement joins TRBV20-1 to TRBJ2-7; D is possibly TRBD2 (5 bases). The germline V gene encodes CDR1 DFQATT and CDR2 SNEGSKA (reference sequence). The CDR3 extends over 13 amino acids. Between the trimmed V and J ends, which lost 3 bases and 5 bases, there was a span of 14 bases.

V is TRBV27 and J is TRBJ1-1; D not certain. This CDR3 spans 15 amino acids. Germline CDR1 reads MNHEY; CDR2 reads SMNVEV (reference sequence). Trimming took 2 bases from V and 4 from J, leaving 14 bases between them. CDR3 protein: CASSLEGRLGTEAFF. CDR3 sequence (DNA): TGTGCCAGCAGTTTAGAGGGCAGGCTGGGCACTGAAGCTTTCTTT.

The chain recombines TRBV5-5 with TRBJ1-1; 7 bases agree with TRBD1. The V and J ends lost 3 bases and 1 base, in that order; junction bases with no gene match: 6. The CDR3 loop spans 15 amino acids. CDR1 SGHKS and CDR2 YYEKEE come from the germline V gene (reference sequence). In DNA form, the CDR3 reads TGTGCCAGCAGCTCAAGGACAGGTCGGAACACTGAAGCTTTCTTT. It yields the protein CASSSRTGRNTEAFF.

This clonotype was seen a few times. This chain links TRBV11-3 with TRBJ2-1; TRBD2 matches 13 bases. The CDR3 is 15 residues long. With V trimmed by 1 base and J by 9 bases, 3 bases remained unmatched. In germline, CDR1 is SGHNT, CDR2 YENEEA. CDR3 amino acids: CASSLGLAGGSEQFF. DNA of the CDR3: TGTGCCAGCAGCTTAGGACTAGCGGGAGGTTCTGAGCAGTTCTTC.

The V and J genes are TRBV19 and TRBJ1-2, with D unresolved. This CDR3 contains 11 residues. V dropped 6 bases and J dropped 8 bases, with 10 bases sitting between them. CDR1 LNHDA and CDR2 SQIVND come from the germline V gene (reference sequence). The CDR3 reads CASRFLGGYTF. The CDR3 coding sequence is TGTGCCAGTAGGTTTTTAGGCGGCTACACCTTC.

The genes are TRBV28 and TRBJ1-6; 8 bases fit TRBD1. Per germline, CDR1 MDHEN and CDR2 SYDVKM. The junction had 15 bases not matched to a gene; V was cut back by 5 bases and J by 9 bases. The length of the CDR3 is 17 residues. CDR3 bases: TGTGCCAGCAGTCCGACAGGGGCCCTATTTTCGGGTTCACCCCTCCACTTT. Translation: CASSPTGALFSGSPLHF.

The gene calls are TRBV7-3 and TRBJ1-1; D is perhaps TRBD1 (5 bases). Germline values: CDR1 SGHTA, CDR2 FQGTGA. V was trimmed by 5 bases and J by 3 bases, leaving 13 bases between them. The CDR3 length is 14 residues. The CDR3 protein is CASSPGPLDTEAFF. CDR3 DNA: TGTGCCAGCAGCCCGGGACCGTTGGACACTGAAGCTTTCTTT.

This clonotype has a handful of counts. This chain links TRBV30 with TRBJ1-5; D gene unclear. The CDR3 length is 14 residues. Per the germline V gene, CDR1 is GTSNPN and CDR2 is SVGIG (reference sequence). V was trimmed by 4 bases and J by 3 bases, leaving 13 bases between them. CDR3 loop: CAWTTDTYNQPQHF. The CDR3, as DNA: TGTGCCTGGACTACTGACACATACAATCAGCCCCAGCATTTT.

V usage is TRBV27 and J usage is TRBJ2-3; D could derive from TRBD1 or TRBD2 (6 bases each). CDR1 is MNHEY and CDR2 is SMNVEV in the germline V gene (reference sequence). The CDR3 runs 14 residues. V lost 5 bases and J lost 6, with 15 bases in between. The CDR3: CASSRTAGGDTQYF. The CDR3 coding sequence is TGTGCCAGCAGTCGGACAGCTGGAGGGGATACGCAGTATTTT.

The gene calls are TRBV29-1 and TRBJ1-1, with D hard to call. V gave up 7 bases and J gave up 4 bases, with 16 bases separating them. CDR1 is SQVTM, CDR2 ANQGSEA, per germline. This CDR3 has 13 residues. The CDR3 protein is CSAQTNWGTEAFF. The CDR3 coding sequence is TGCAGCGCCCAGACAAACTGGGGCACTGAAGCTTTCTTT.

V and J are TRBV11-2 and TRBJ2-5, with D possibly TRBD2 on 6 matching bases. V was shortened by 6 bases and J by 0 bases, with 17 bases between the two germline ends. Germline V gene data show CDR1 as SGHAT and CDR2 as FQNNGV. The CDR3 runs 16 residues. CDR3 sequence: CASRKTSGLHQETQYF. The CDR3 nucleotides are TGTGCCAGCAGGAAGACATCGGGACTTCACCAAGAGACCCAGTACTTC.

This clonotype was detected only a few times. V gene TRBV2 combines with J gene TRBJ2-7; perhaps TRBD1 as D (6 bases). V was trimmed by 8 bases and J by 3 bases, leaving 11 bases between them. Germline V gives CDR1 SNHLY, CDR2 FYNNEI. This CDR3 comprises 12 residues. CDR3 loop: CASGQNYYEQYF. In nucleotides, the CDR3 is TGTGCCAGCGGACAGAATTACTACGAGCAGTACTTC.

This chain joins TRBV5-1 and TRBJ1-1; unclear D gene. Per germline, CDR1 SGHRS and CDR2 YFSETQ. This CDR3 region has 13 residues. Deletions cut 0 bases from V and 7 bases from J, with 10 bases between. CDR3 sequence: CASSLELSFEAFF. In nucleotides, the CDR3 is TGCGCCAGCAGCTTGGAACTCAGCTTTGAAGCTTTCTTT.

There are a few counts of this clonotype. This rearrangement joins TRBV2 to TRBJ2-3, with 12 bases fitting TRBD2. With 3 bases clipped from V and 2 bases from J, the junction kept 9 bases outside the gene matches. Germline loops: CDR1 SNHLY, CDR2 FYNNEI. The CDR3 sequence is 18 residues long. The CDR3 DNA reads as TGTGCCAGCAGTGATTCTAGCGGGAGGGTGGGATCCACAGATACGCAGTATTTT. Protein: CASSDSSGRVGSTDTQYF.

The chain combines TRBV14 with TRBJ1-5; D is undetermined. The V and J ends lost 7 bases and 3 bases respectively, with 10 bases between them. Per the germline V gene, CDR1 is SGHDN and CDR2 is FVKESK. The CDR3 runs to 13 residues. CDR3 nucleotide sequence: TGTGCCAGCAACGGCAGAATCAATCAGCCCCAGCATTTT. As protein: CASNGRINQPQHF.

This clonotype was recorded only once. The J gene is TRBJ2-3, the V gene TRBV7-9; 10 nucleotides match TRBD2. V was pared by 2 bases and J by 4 bases, with 6 bases of the junction left unmatched. There are 16 residues in the CDR3. Germline lookup yields CDR1 SEHNR and CDR2 FQNEAQ (reference sequence). In DNA, the CDR3 is TGTGCCAGCAGCTTAAGACTAGCGGGCGGAGCAGATACGCAGTATTTT. Its protein is CASSLRLAGGADTQYF. Together with reference TRBV7-9 and TRBJ2-3, the CDR3 gives the full variable domain: DTGVSQNPRHKITKRGQNVTFRCDPISEHNRLYWYRQTLGQGPEFLTYFQNEAQLEKSRLLSDRFSAERPKGSFSTLEIQRTEQGDSAMYLCASSLRLAGGADTQYFGPGTRLTVL.

This chain links TRBV20-1 with TRBJ1-5, with unresolved D. V was pared by 4 bases and J by 1 base, with 11 bases between. The CDR3 sequence is 14 residues long. In germline, CDR1 is DFQATT, CDR2 SNEGSKA (reference sequence). The CDR3 coding sequence is TGCAGTGCTAAACCCGGACTGAGCAATCAGCCCCAGCATTTT. This gives the protein CSAKPGLSNQPQHF.

This clonotype was counted between two and nine times. The chain has TRBV7-3 and TRBJ2-3; no firm D call. Germline-derived CDR1 and CDR2 are SGHTA and FQGTGA. Trimming shortened V by 5 bases and J by 4 bases, and 19 bases separated the two germline ends. CDR3 length: 16 amino acids. The CDR3 nucleotides read TGTGCCAGCAGCGCCCAGTCGGCAGTGGGCGCAGATACGCAGTATTTT. Translated: CASSAQSAVGADTQYF.

This chain links TRBV7-9 with TRBJ2-1; D may correspond to TRBD1 or TRBD2 (5 bases each). The CDR3 is made up of 14 amino acids. Germline V gene lookup returns CDR1 SEHNR and CDR2 FQNEAQ (reference sequence). Trimming removed 5 bases at V and 8 bases at J, with 16 bases between. As DNA, the CDR3 is TGTGCCAGCAGCCTTCAGGGAGTATCGGATGAGCAGTTCTTC. Protein sequence: CASSLQGVSDEQFF.